The 5 T cell receptor beta chains listed next were all sequenced from one sample in a study of T cell repertoires in cytomegalovirus infection. A single record per CDR3 protein comes from TCRdb applying MiXCR to the reads. The sample has some 300,000 distinct CDR3 sequences, around a sixth seen once. Source material: PBMCs. All receptors come from a human donor in good health (CMV status not recorded). Some clones in this sample may be carry-over from other donors' samples.

This clonotype was seen only a few times. The rearrangement links TRBV27 to TRBJ1-2, with 8 bases aligning to TRBD1. Looked up from germline, CDR1 is MNHEY and CDR2 is SMNVEV (reference sequence). The V and J ends lost 3 bases and 4 bases, in that order; junction bases with no gene match: 7. There are 15 residues in the CDR3. CDR3 sequence: CASSFKGQELYGYTF. The CDR3 DNA sequence: TGTGCCAGCAGTTTTAAGGGACAGGAGCTCTATGGCTACACCTTC.

The chain links TRBV10-3 to TRBJ2-3, with TRBD1 matching over 7 bases. CDR1 is ENHRY, CDR2 SYGVKD, per germline. The CDR3 consists of 15 residues. Trimming took 3 bases from V and 0 from J; bases not matched to a gene: 3. The CDR3 nucleotides are TGTGCCATCAGTGACCGGGACAGTAGCACAGATACGCAGTATTTT. The encoded protein is CAISDRDSSTDTQYF.

In this sample, this clonotype turned up many times. This chain links TRBV7-8 with TRBJ1-5, with TRBD1 as a possible D gene (5 bases). The CDR3 consists of 17 residues. Germline assignment: CDR1 SGHVS and CDR2 FQNEAQ. V was pared by 2 bases and J by 6 bases, with 20 bases between. This chain's CDR3 is CASSLSGSSFGSQPQHF. DNA of the CDR3: TGTGCCAGCAGCTTATCAGGGAGTTCCTTCGGGAGTCAGCCCCAGCATTTT. Full variable domain (missing parts from reference TRBV7-8 and TRBJ1-5): GAGVSQSPRYKVAKRGQDVALRCDPISGHVSLFWYQQALGQGPEFLTYFQNEAQLDKSGLPSDRFFAERPEGSVSTLKIQRTQQEDSAVYLCASSLSGSSFGSQPQHFGDGTRLSIL.

This chain links TRBV11-1 with TRBJ2-3, with D hard to call. This CDR3 contains 14 residues. Germline values: CDR1 SGHAT, CDR2 FQDESV (reference sequence). V lost 5 bases, J lost 0 bases, and 9 bases lay in between. CDR3 residues: CASSVTRSTDTQYF. The DNA of the CDR3 is TGTGCCAGCAGCGTTACCAGGAGCACAGATACGCAGTATTTT.

This clonotype occurred many times. The chain employs TRBV6-1 and TRBJ1-1, with D hard to call. The CDR3 is made up of 12 amino acids. Germline V CDR1 and CDR2: MNHNS, SASEGT. Trimming took off 2 bases at V and 3 bases at J, with 4 bases between the two ends. The CDR3 DNA reads as TGTGCCAGCAGTGAACAGTACACTGAAGCTTTCTTT. Its protein product is CASSEQYTEAFF.